The present T cell receptor (beta chain) was sequenced within a study of blood T cell repertoires in COVID-19. In the study overall: COVID-19 samples, acute and convalescent, were from the United States, Italy and Spain. PBMCs, B-cell-depleted T cells, or T cells provided the cDNA or gDNA that made up the material.

Original methodology: Using reference gene primer amplification, nucleated cell counts were estimated. Assay: immunoSEQ multiplex PCR; the TCRdb copy retains only in-frame clones and omits some. The V and J calls and clone size were taken over from that table, and D and trimming were inferred from the DNA. The sample includes around 100,000 clones, roughly 88% of them seen just once. The germline CDR1 and CDR2 sequences are SNHLY and FYNNEI. This CDR3 contains 14 residues. Trimming shortened V by 6 bases and J by 3 bases, and 12 bases separated the two germline ends. Sequenced material: peripheral blood. This TCR came from a woman aged 70-85 years who had recovered from COVID-19. The chain couples TRBV2 to TRBJ1-5; a weak D match, TRBD1 (6 bases). The CDR3 region has the DNA TGTGCCAGCAGCCTGGGGGCCCCCAATCAGCCCCAGCATTTT. Translated, it gives CASSLGAPNQPQHF.